This is a list of T cell receptor beta chains from one sample in a study of cytomegalovirus exposure and HLA in healthy donors. Measured with immunoSEQ multiplex PCR; TCRdb has only the in-frame clones, and not every one. Here the sample spans around 90,000 clones, 85% being singletons. Input material: PBMCs. The receptors stem from a man in his forties or fifties in good health and CMV-seropositive. Each CDR3 is given with its conserved first and last residue. The D gene is left open where the match is weak. A row's size may be missing; if present it is once, few, many or a size class.

V gene	J gene	clone size	D gene	CDR3 protein	CDR3 DNA
TRBV29-1	TRBJ2-5	-	TRBD2	CSVGTSGSRETQYF	TGCAGCGTGGGGACTAGCGGGAGTCGAGAGACCCAGTACTTC
TRBV7-2	TRBJ2-4	-	TRBD2	CASSSIGGWAKNIQYF	TGTGCCAGCAGCTCAATCGGGGGGTGGGCCAAAAACATTCAGTACTTC
TRBV18	TRBJ2-1	-	-	CASSPLAGRTYNEQFF	TGTGCCAGCTCACCACTTGCGGGCCGAACCTACAATGAGCAGTTCTTC
TRBV7-8	TRBJ2-7	-	TRBD2	CASNPSGRAYEQYF	TGTGCCAGCAACCCTAGCGGGAGAGCCTACGAGCAGTACTTC
TRBV6-5	TRBJ1-6	-	-	CASSYSSQGDNSPLHF	TGTGCCAGCAGTTACTCGAGCCAAGGAGACAATTCACCCCTCCACTTT
TRBV10-2	TRBJ2-7	-	-	CASSRGGQYEQYF	TGCGCCAGCAGTCGAGGGGGTCAATACGAGCAGTACTTC
TRBV7-8	TRBJ2-5	-	TRBD2	CASSLTGGLAGTETQYF	TGTGCCAGCAGCTTAACAGGAGGTCTAGCGGGGACGGAGACCCAGTACTTC
TRBV19	TRBJ1-6	-	-	CASSPLGDGNSPLHF	TGTGCCAGTAGCCCCCTCGGGGATGGAAATTCACCCCTCCACTTT
TRBV29-1	TRBJ2-3	-	TRBD2	CSVGTSGDNTDTQYF	TGCAGCGTGGGGACTAGCGGGGACAACACAGATACGCAGTATTTT
TRBV5-1	TRBJ1-2	-	TRBD1	CASTDRGGNGYTF	TGCGCCAGCACCGACAGGGGCGGGAATGGCTACACCTTC
TRBV5-1	TRBJ1-2	few	TRBD1	CASSSTGTGDGYTF	TGCGCCAGCAGCTCCACCGGGACAGGGGATGGCTACACCTTC
TRBV15	TRBJ1-6	-	-	CATSSRTGRRNSPLHF	TGTGCCACCAGCAGCCGAACAGGGCGCCGGAATTCACCCCTCCACTTT
TRBV2	TRBJ1-5	-	-	CASRETVSNQPQHF	TGTGCCAGCAGAGAGACAGTTAGCAATCAGCCCCAGCATTTT
TRBV5-1	TRBJ1-6	-	-	CASSLDGARKSPLHF	TGCGCCAGCAGCTTGGACGGAGCGAGGAAGTCACCCCTCCACTTT
TRBV7-8	TRBJ1-2	-	TRBD1	CASSLRTGQNYGYTF	TGTGCCAGCAGCTTAAGGACAGGGCAGAACTATGGCTACACCTTC
TRBV27	TRBJ1-1	-	-	CASSLSRGGEAFF	TGTGCCAGCAGTTTATCAAGGGGGGGAGAAGCTTTCTTT
TRBV30	TRBJ1-4	-	-	CAWSAGGANEKLFF	TGTGCCTGGAGCGCCGGGGGGGCTAATGAAAAACTGTTTTTT
TRBV5-1	TRBJ1-1	-	-	CASSLVVGANTEAFF	TGCGCCAGCAGCTTGGTTGTAGGGGCTAACACTGAAGCTTTCTTT
TRBV7-9	TRBJ2-5	-	-	CASSFKETQYF	TGTGCCAGCAGCTTCAAAGAGACCCAGTACTTC
TRBV28	TRBJ2-2	-	TRBD2	CASSLISGRGNTGELFF	TGTGCCAGCAGTTTAATTAGCGGGAGGGGGAACACCGGGGAGCTGTTTTTT
TRBV6-5	TRBJ1-1	-	-	CASSEHSNTEAFF	TGTGCCAGCAGTGAACATAGCAACACTGAAGCTTTCTTT
TRBV15	TRBJ1-5	few	-	CATSRDAGQPQHF	TGTGCCACCAGCAGAGATGCAGGGCAGCCCCAGCATTTT
TRBV2	TRBJ2-2	-	-	CASIPSRTGELFF	TGTGCCAGCATCCCCTCGCGTACCGGGGAGCTGTTTTTT
TRBV4-2	TRBJ2-5	-	-	CASSYEGRQETQYF	TGTGCCAGCAGCTACGAAGGGAGACAAGAGACCCAGTACTTC
TRBV19	TRBJ1-1	-	-	CATEQGGNTEAFF	TGTGCCACAGAACAGGGTGGAAATACTGAAGCTTTCTTT
TRBV10-1	TRBJ2-1	-	-	CASSVEGDKIYNEQFF	TGCGCCAGCAGTGTCGAAGGGGATAAAATTTACAATGAGCAGTTCTTC
TRBV7-6	TRBJ2-7	-	TRBD1	CASSPGTVPFYEQYF	TGTGCCAGCAGCCCAGGGACAGTGCCATTCTACGAGCAGTACTTC
TRBV18	TRBJ2-2	-	-	CASSPTAHPMVGELFF	TGTGCCAGCTCACCTACAGCCCACCCTATGGTCGGGGAGCTGTTTTTT
TRBV11-2	TRBJ2-3	-	-	CASSLSGGAPDTQYF	TGTGCCAGCAGCCTGTCTGGCGGGGCGCCCGATACGCAGTATTTT
TRBV29-1	TRBJ1-4	-	TRBD1	CSARQGAEKLFF	TGCAGCGCCCGACAGGGGGCGGAAAAACTGTTTTTT
TRBV5-4	TRBJ2-7	-	TRBD1	CASSSPGTGQREQYF	TGTGCCAGCAGTTCCCCCGGGACAGGACAACGCGAGCAGTACTTC
TRBV7-2	TRBJ1-1	-	-	CASSEGGIPGEAFF	TGTGCCAGCAGCGAGGGGGGGATCCCGGGTGAAGCTTTCTTT
TRBV9	TRBJ2-1	-	TRBD1	CASSVGSGQVNNEQFF	TGTGCCAGCAGCGTAGGTTCGGGACAGGTCAATAATGAGCAGTTCTTC
TRBV15	TRBJ2-1	-	TRBD1	CATSRTGTGAINEQFF	TGTGCCACCAGCAGAACCGGGACAGGGGCTATCAATGAGCAGTTCTTC
TRBV10-2	TRBJ2-2	-	-	CASSVRSAGELFF	TGCGCCAGCAGTGTCCGGAGTGCCGGGGAGCTGTTTTTT
TRBV7-6	TRBJ2-7	-	-	CASSTTGTALEQYF	TGTGCCAGCAGCACCACAGGGACGGCCCTGGAGCAGTACTTC
TRBV7-2	TRBJ2-7	-	TRBD2	CASSLRWEGYEQYF	TGTGCCAGCAGCTTACGCTGGGAGGGCTACGAGCAGTACTTC
TRBV5-4	TRBJ2-1	-	TRBD2	CASNPPGASGRNEQFF	TGTGCCAGCAACCCACCTGGGGCTAGCGGGAGAAATGAGCAGTTCTTC
TRBV9	TRBJ2-1	-	TRBD1	CASSVSGQGLQFF	TGTGCCAGCAGCGTATCTGGACAGGGGCTGCAGTTCTTC